The 27 T cell receptor beta chains given below trace back to one sample, sequenced in a study of tumor-infiltrating lymphocytes in primary liver carcinoma. Unsorted whole blood supplied the RNA, and germline DNA was extracted too. TCR beta cDNA was prepared out of roughly 490 ng total RNA by means of a constant-region primer. Three nested multiplex PCR rounds of slightly modified ARM-PCR generated TCR beta libraries. Both of the initial two PCR rounds ran for about 11 cycles and employed TRBV1-TRBV30 forward primers alongside a C-beta reverse primer. TCRdb itself ran the multiplex PCR reads through MiXCR, one entry per CDR3 protein. The sample yields over 250,000 distinct CDR3 sequences, about three fifths seen once. Sequenced material: peripheral blood. These receptors were taken from a woman in her 30s with primary liver carcinoma and hepatitis B virus infection.

The genes are TRBV5-4 and TRBJ2-1; the D is unclear. Deletions cut 4 bases from V and 8 bases from J, with 10 bases between. The CDR3 is made up of 12 amino acids. Germline loops: CDR1 SGHNT, CDR2 YYREEE (reference sequence). The CDR3 loop reads CASSRPMDEQFF. DNA of the CDR3: TGTGCCAGCAGCCGGCCTATGGATGAGCAGTTCTTC.

To note about this clonotype: It may be a read error: a sequence one base away is much more abundant. V is TRBV29-1 and J is TRBJ2-5; 7 bases fit TRBD2. This CDR3 is 15 amino acids long. V shed 6 bases and J 2 bases; nucleotides not matched to a gene: 12. In germline, CDR1 is SQVTM, CDR2 ANQGSEA. As DNA, the CDR3 is TGCAGCGTGGGGGGGATTCGCTGGATGCAAGAGACCCAGTACTTC. It translates to CSVGGIRWMQETQYF.

The genes are TRBV11-1 and TRBJ2-1, with D maybe TRBD2 (5 bases). Germline V lookup: CDR1 SGHAT, CDR2 FQDESV (reference sequence). V lost 5 bases and J lost 10, with 24 bases in between. The length of the CDR3 is 16 residues. This CDR3 reads CASSPATLVLPKEQFF. The CDR3 DNA follows: TGTGCCAGCAGCCCCGCTACACTAGTCCTCCCAAAAGAGCAGTTCTTC. The variable domain in full, with the rest retrieved from reference TRBV11-1 and TRBJ2-1, is EAEVAQSPRYKITEKSQAVAFWCDPISGHATLYWYRQILGQGPELLVQFQDESVVDDSQLPKDRFSAERLKGVDSTLKIQPAELGDSAMYLCASSPATLVLPKEQFFGPGTRLTVL.

For this clonotype: A clone one base away is much larger, so this may be a read error. The chain carries TRBV12-3 or TRBV12-4 and TRBJ1-6; D may be TRBD1 (6 bases). The CDR3 loop spans 19 amino acids. This CDR3 reads CASSLATLQGRGNNSLLHF. In DNA, the CDR3 is TGTGCCAGCAGTTTAGCCACCCTCCAGGGGAGGGGAAATAATTCACTCCTCCACTTT.

In regard to this clonotype: Here the CDR3 omits its conserved ending phenylalanine or tryptophan, so a read error is the likely source. The chain couples TRBV5-1 to TRBJ2-1; possibly TRBD1 for D (5 bases). Trimming shortened V by 0 bases and J by 7 bases, and 14 bases separated the two germline ends. CDR1 is SGHRS and CDR2 is YFSETQ in the germline V gene. This CDR3 contains 15 residues. CDR3 loop: CASSLEAGLYNEQFI. CDR3 nucleotide sequence: TGCGCCAGCAGCTTGGAGGCAGGGCTATATAATGAGCAGTTCATC.

Turning to this clonotype: Likely a read error: the CDR3 ends without its conserved phenylalanine or tryptophan. The gene calls are TRBV7-2 and TRBJ1-5; D is unresolved. Germline V gives CDR1 SGHTA, CDR2 FQGNSA. V lost 1 base to trimming and J lost 7 bases, with 14 bases between them. CDR3 length: 15 amino acids. The CDR3 coding sequence is TGTGCCAGCAGCTTAGGTCCGCGAGGTGAGCAGCCCCAGCATTAT. Encoded protein: CASSLGPRGEQPQHY.

Points on this clonotype: This sequence may be a read error, since a much larger clone differs from it by one base. The chain employs TRBV6-2 or TRBV6-3 and TRBJ2-5; D might be TRBD1 or TRBD2, each matching 5 bases. Germline CDR1 reads MNHEY; CDR2 reads SVGEGT. This CDR3 region has 14 residues. Trimming pared 2 bases from V and 7 bases from J, leaving 14 bases between. CDR3: CASSYGGVRGTQYF. The CDR3 nucleotides are TGTGCCAGCAGTTACGGGGGAGTTCGAGGGACCCAGTACTTC.

Concerning this clonotype itself: Germline is not matched at one junction end, which may reflect a read error. The chain employs TRBV2 and TRBJ2-5; no reliable D call. CDR1 SNHLY and CDR2 FYNNEI come from the germline V gene. CDR3 length: 13 amino acids. The CDR3, as DNA: TGTGCCAACAGTGGAACAGTTTCAAAGACCCAGTACTTC. Its protein product is CANSGTVSKTQYF. Full variable domain (outside the CDR3, taken from reference TRBV2 and TRBJ2-5): EPEVTQTPSHQVTQMGQEVILRCVPISNHLYFYWYRQILGQKVEFLVSFYNNEISEKSEIFDDQFSVERPDGSNFTLKIRSTKLEDSAMYFCANSGTVSKTQYFGPGTRLLVL.

This clonotype was seen a single time. This may be a read error: a much more frequent sequence differs by one nucleotide. V is TRBV6-2 or TRBV6-3 and J is TRBJ1-1; no clear D. Trimming shortened V by 0 bases and J by 6 bases, and 20 bases separated the two germline ends. In germline, CDR1 is MNHEY, CDR2 SVGEGT. The CDR3 spans 17 residues. The CDR3 loop is CASSYSKDPFRDAEAFF. In DNA form, the CDR3 reads TGTGCCAGCAGTTACTCCAAAGATCCATTCAGAGACGCTGAAGCTTTCTTT.

The V call is TRBV5-5, the J call TRBJ2-2; D not resolved. This CDR3 comprises 15 residues. V gave up 2 bases and J gave up 0 bases, with 8 bases separating them. The germline gives CDR1 SGHKS, CDR2 YYEKEE (reference sequence). The CDR3 is CASSLRYPNTGELFF. CDR3 DNA: TGTGCCAGCAGCTTACGGTACCCGAACACCGGGGAGCTGTTTTTT.

This clonotype was recorded a few times. The chain joins TRBV25-1 to TRBJ2-1; D gene uncertain. CDR1 MGHDK and CDR2 SYGVNS come from the germline V gene. V lost 7 bases and J lost 6, with 7 bases in between. The CDR3 sequence is 11 residues long. CDR3 residues: CASMVRNEQFF. CDR3 DNA: TGTGCCAGCATGGTGCGCAATGAGCAGTTCTTC.

The chain employs TRBV12-3 or TRBV12-4 and TRBJ1-2, with 11 bases fitting TRBD1. V was pared by 6 bases and J by 6 bases, with 3 bases of the junction left unmatched. The CDR3 sequence is 13 residues long. The chain's CDR3 is CASRRDRGNGYTF. The CDR3 DNA is TGTGCCAGCAGGAGGGACAGGGGGAATGGCTACACCTTC.

This clonotype was observed a few times. The V and J genes are TRBV6-1 and TRBJ1-1, with TRBD1 as a possible D gene (6 bases). Germline V gene sequence: CDR1 MNHNS, CDR2 SASEGT. There are 13 residues in the CDR3. Trimming pared 3 bases from V and 4 bases from J, leaving 9 bases between. CDR3 nucleotide sequence: TGTGCCAGCAGTGAGTTCAGGGGCACTGAAGCTTTCTTT. Its translation: CASSEFRGTEAFF.

The rearrangement links TRBV4-3 to TRBJ2-1, with D perhaps TRBD2 (5 bases). V dropped 4 bases and J dropped 0 bases, with 16 bases sitting between them. Germline-derived CDR1 and CDR2 are LGHNA and YSLEER. This CDR3 comprises 17 residues. CDR3 in amino acids: CASSRAPGCSSYNEQFF. DNA of the CDR3: TGCGCCAGCAGCCGAGCCCCGGGATGCAGCTCCTACAATGAGCAGTTCTTC.

In its sample, this clonotype was seen many times. This chain connects TRBV6-1 to TRBJ2-6; D is unresolved. Germline values: CDR1 MNHNS, CDR2 SASEGT. The CDR3 totals 13 residues. The ends were cut back, 7 bases at V and 0 bases at J, with 4 bases in the middle. The CDR3 loop reads CASTHSGANVLTF. The DNA of the CDR3 is TGTGCCAGCACGCACTCTGGGGCCAACGTCCTGACTTTC.

The chain joins TRBV4-1 to TRBJ2-7, with D perhaps being TRBD1 or TRBD2 (5 bases each). Germline V gene lookup returns CDR1 MGHRA and CDR2 YSYEKL. Trimming took off 6 bases at V and 4 bases at J, with 16 bases between the two ends. This CDR3 comprises 14 residues. The CDR3 region has the DNA TGCGCCAGCAGACACTATCAGGGAGATTACGAGCAGTACTTC. Amino acid sequence: CASRHYQGDYEQYF.

Notes on this clonotype: A single base separates this from a much larger clone, so it may be a read error. The chain has TRBV7-9 and TRBJ2-2; the D is unclear. The CDR3 totals 15 residues. The germline gives CDR1 SEHNR, CDR2 FQNEAQ (reference sequence). The CDR3 loop reads CASSFERANIGELFF. Written as DNA, the CDR3 is TGTGCCAGCAGCTTTGAACGTGCGAACATCGGGGAGCTGTTTTTT.

J is TRBJ2-3 and V is TRBV30; no definite D call. V was cut by 2 bases and J by 5 bases, with 8 bases left in between. This CDR3 contains 12 residues. Germline CDR1 and CDR2: GTSNPN and SVGIG (reference sequence). The CDR3, as DNA: TGTGCCTGGAGTACCGGGTTAGATACGCAGTATTTT. Protein: CAWSTGLDTQYF.

This clonotype has a count of ten or more. This chain uses TRBV11-2 with TRBJ1-5; no reliable D call. V was cut by 2 bases and J by 1 base, with 3 bases left in between. Germline loops: CDR1 SGHAT, CDR2 FQNNGV. The CDR3 spans 13 residues. The CDR3 coding sequence is TGTGCCAGCAGCTTAATAAGCAATCAGCCCCAGCATTTT. This sequence encodes CASSLISNQPQHF.

The rearrangement uses TRBV6-6 and TRBJ1-6, with TRBD1 matching over 7 bases. Germline loops: CDR1 MNHNY, CDR2 SVGAGI (reference sequence). V gave up 6 bases and J gave up 7 bases; unmatched junction bases: 6. This CDR3 contains 14 residues. The CDR3 protein is CASRGQAVNSPLHF. In DNA form, the CDR3 reads TGTGCCAGCAGAGGACAGGCGGTAAATTCACCCCTCCACTTT.

This clonotype came up a few times. The genes are TRBV28 and TRBJ2-7; D gene uncertain. Trimming removed 3 bases from V and 0 bases from J, with 12 bases in between. CDR3 length equals 15 residues. CDR1 is MDHEN and CDR2 is SYDVKM in the germline V gene. The CDR3 is CASSFGRAGSYEQYF. CDR3 in DNA: TGTGCCAGCAGTTTTGGCCGGGCAGGCTCCTACGAGCAGTACTTC.

The table lists this clonotype with a few counts. This chain uses TRBV12-3 or TRBV12-4 with TRBJ2-3; D gene unclear. V was cut by 7 bases and J by 0 bases, with 17 bases left in between. This CDR3 is built from 16 residues. As DNA, the CDR3 is TGTGCCAGCACATTGAAAGACCGACCAAGCACAGATACGCAGTATTTT. The encoded protein is CASTLKDRPSTDTQYF.

A word on this clonotype: This may arise from a read error, as a much more abundant clone is one base away. In DNA form, the CDR3 reads TGTACCAGCAGCCACCCCGTGGGGGGTTTAAACACCGGGGAGCTGTTTTTT. It specifies CTSSHPVGGLNTGELFF. The chain employs TRBV4-2 and TRBJ2-2, with D possibly TRBD2 on 6 matching bases. The CDR3 is made up of 17 amino acids. Germline CDR1 LGHNA, CDR2 YNFKEQ.

The chain carries TRBV5-1 and TRBJ2-1; a weak D match, TRBD1 (6 bases). The CDR3 is made up of 13 amino acids. V was shortened by 5 bases and J by 5 bases, with 11 bases between the two germline ends. CDR1 is SGHRS and CDR2 is YFSETQ in the germline V gene. CDR3 DNA: TGCGCCAGCAGTGAACGACAGGACAATGAGCAGTTCTTC. Translating gives CASSERQDNEQFF.

This rearrangement joins TRBV12-3 or TRBV12-4 to TRBJ2-3; TRBD2 aligns across 11 bases. Germline trimming cut 5 bases from V and 6 bases from J; bases unmatched to any gene: 10. The CDR3 contains 16 residues. The CDR3 bases are TGTGCCAGCAGTCGCAGGCTCGGACTAGCGGGTGATACGCAGTATTTT. It codes for CASSRRLGLAGDTQYF.

This chain links TRBV19 with TRBJ2-1; maybe TRBD2 (5 bases). The CDR3 totals 12 residues. Germline-derived CDR1 and CDR2 are LNHDA and SQIVND (reference sequence). CDR3 in amino acids: CGTSRGYNEQFF. As DNA, the CDR3 is TGTGGCACCTCTCGGGGCTACAATGAGCAGTTCTTC.

Concerning this clonotype: At one end, the junction sequence differs from germline, possibly due to a read error. The V gene is TRBV5-6, the J gene TRBJ1-2; D is uncertain. The CDR3 runs to 14 residues. From germline, CDR1 is SGHDT and CDR2 YYEEEE. In nucleotides, the CDR3 is TGTGCCTGCAGCAAGGGCCAGAGCCACTATGGCTACACCTTC. This sequence encodes CACSKGQSHYGYTF.